The 16 T cell receptor beta chains in this list originate from one sample, sequenced in a study of graft-versus-host responses after intestinal transplantation. Data came from immunoSEQ multiplex PCR; TCRdb stores just in-frame clones and leaves some out. The sample consists of some 90,000 clones, roughly 80% of them appearing once. Their antigen targets remain unknown. The sequencing used unstimulated CD4+ T cells sorted from spleen or lymph node cells, collected before intestinal transplant. These receptors were obtained from a human donor who received an intestinal transplant.

The chain employs TRBV5-6 and TRBJ2-1, with D possibly TRBD2 on 5 matching bases. V was shortened by 0 bases and J by 4 bases, with 11 bases between the two germline ends. This CDR3 has 15 amino acids. The germline V gene encodes CDR1 SGHDT and CDR2 YYEEEE. CDR3 nucleotide sequence: TGTGCCAGCAGCTTGGCGGGATCGATATACAATGAGCAGTTCTTC. It is translated as CASSLAGSIYNEQFF.

The genes are TRBV6-1 and TRBJ1-2, with 9 bases fitting TRBD1. Unmatched junction bases numbered 8, after V lost 2 bases and J lost 4 bases. There are 16 residues in the CDR3. CDR1 is MNHNS and CDR2 is SASEGT in the germline V gene. In DNA, the CDR3 is TGTGCCAGCAGTGAATATGTAGACAGGGGGGCCTATGGCTACACCTTC. Amino acids: CASSEYVDRGAYGYTF.

The genes are TRBV4-2 and TRBJ2-1, with 11 bases lining up with TRBD2. The J segment lost 0 bases and the V segment lost 4 bases, leaving 5 bases of the junction unmatched. The germline V gene encodes CDR1 LGHNA and CDR2 YNFKEQ. The CDR3 has 17 amino acids. The CDR3 region has the DNA TGTGCCAGCAGCCGTCTTAGCGGGGGGGCCTCCTACAATGAGCAGTTCTTC. Its protein is CASSRLSGGASYNEQFF.

V is TRBV9 and J is TRBJ2-5; maybe TRBD1 (5 bases). CDR1 SGDLS and CDR2 YYNGEE come from the germline V gene. Trimming removed 1 base from V and 5 bases from J, with 12 bases in between. The CDR3 runs to 14 residues. CDR3 nucleotide sequence: TGTGCCAGCAGCGTAAGGGGAACGCGGGAGACCCAGTACTTC. Translation: CASSVRGTRETQYF.

The chain joins TRBV28 to TRBJ2-7; D gene uncertain. Germline CDR1 is MDHEN and CDR2 is SYDVKM. The CDR3 spans 13 residues. Trimming stripped 10 bases from V and 2 bases from J, with 15 bases between. The DNA for the CDR3 is TGTGCCATCGAGTCCAAAATTACCTACGAGCAGTACTTC. Translation gives CAIESKITYEQYF.

The V and J genes are TRBV9 and TRBJ2-3, with 7 bases fitting TRBD2. This CDR3 has 15 amino acids. The V segment lost 0 bases and the J segment 2 bases; nucleotides outside the gene matches: 3. CDR1 SGDLS and CDR2 YYNGEE come from the germline V gene. CDR3 protein: CASSVVSGPTDTQYF. In nucleotides, the CDR3 is TGTGCCAGCAGCGTAGTTAGCGGGCCCACAGATACGCAGTATTTT.

This sequence joins TRBV7-9 and TRBJ2-6; 9 positions match TRBD2. Germline CDR1 SEHNR, CDR2 FQNEAQ (reference sequence). The CDR3 spans 19 residues. With 5 bases clipped from V and 3 bases from J, the junction kept 14 bases outside the gene matches. In DNA, the CDR3 is TGTGCCAGCAGCCGGCGGGGGGGCGCGATACCTAGTGGGGCCAACGTCCTGACTTTC. This sequence encodes CASSRRGGAIPSGANVLTF.

The V call is TRBV6-6, the J call TRBJ1-2; TRBD1 might be the D (5 bases). V lost 7 bases, J lost 8 bases, and 17 bases lay in between. The germline gives CDR1 MNHNY, CDR2 SVGAGI (reference sequence). The CDR3 contains 13 residues. The CDR3 region is CASTEGDLSGYTF. The CDR3 DNA is TGTGCCAGCACCGAAGGGGATCTATCCGGCTACACCTTC.

The V and J genes are TRBV7-7 and TRBJ2-7; 8 bases map to TRBD2. CDR1 is SSHAT, CDR2 FNYEAQ, per germline (reference sequence). V dropped 5 bases and J dropped 0; count of bases not matched to a gene: 6. The CDR3 extends over 15 amino acids. CDR3 in amino acids: CASSHGAGGSYEQYF. DNA of the CDR3: TGTGCCAGCAGCCATGGGGCGGGGGGCTCCTACGAGCAGTACTTC.

This chain joins TRBV9 and TRBJ1-1; no clear D. CDR1 is SGDLS, CDR2 YYNGEE, per germline. The V end lost 4 bases, the J end lost 0 bases, and 10 bases lay between the germline ends. The CDR3 sequence is 14 residues long. The CDR3 DNA reads as TGTGCCAGCAGCCGGGGAGGGATGAACACTGAAGCTTTCTTT. Translating gives CASSRGGMNTEAFF. Filled out from reference TRBV9 and TRBJ1-1, the complete variable domain reads DSGVTQTPKHLITATGQRVTLRCSPRSGDLSVYWYQQSLDQGLQFLIQYYNGEERAKGNILERFSAQQFPDLHSELNLSSLELGDSALYFCASSRGGMNTEAFFGQGTRLTVV.

The V gene is TRBV5-1, the J gene TRBJ2-1, with D maybe TRBD2 (5 bases). The CDR3 extends over 16 amino acids. The V gene's germline CDR1 is SGHRS and CDR2 YFSETQ. V was shortened by 2 bases and J by 0 bases, with 12 bases between the two germline ends. In DNA form, the CDR3 reads TGCGCCAGCAGCTTTTCCTTAGGGAGCTCCTACAATGAGCAGTTCTTC. Translation gives CASSFSLGSSYNEQFF.

The rearrangement uses TRBV19 and TRBJ1-1; D is perhaps TRBD1 (6 bases). CDR1 is LNHDA, CDR2 SQIVND, per germline (reference sequence). V lost 1 base and J lost 8, with 14 bases in between. This CDR3 region has 14 residues. Here the CDR3 reads CASSIGTRGTEAFF. The CDR3 DNA follows: TGTGCCAGTAGTATAGGGACAAGGGGGACCGAAGCTTTCTTT.

V gene TRBV11-2 combines with J gene TRBJ1-1; TRBD1 is a possible D gene (6 bases). The CDR3 has 15 amino acids. Germline-derived CDR1 and CDR2 are SGHAT and FQNNGV. Deletions cut 3 bases from V and 0 bases from J, with 11 bases between. The CDR3, as DNA: TGTGCCAGCAGCTTTCCCAGGGGAGTGAACACTGAAGCTTTCTTT. Its protein product is CASSFPRGVNTEAFF. Together with reference TRBV11-2 and TRBJ1-1, the CDR3 gives the full variable domain: EAGVAQSPRYKIIEKRQSVAFWCNPISGHATLYWYQQILGQGPKLLIQFQNNGVVDDSQLPKDRFSAERLKGVDSTLKIQPAKLEDSAVYLCASSFPRGVNTEAFFGQGTRLTVV.

This clone was detected only a few times. The chain carries TRBV28 and TRBJ2-7; D not certain. V was pared by 2 bases and J by 3 bases, with 5 bases between. Looked up from germline, CDR1 is MDHEN and CDR2 is SYDVKM. The length of the CDR3 is 12 residues. The chain's CDR3 is CASSLQNYEQYF. CDR3 bases: TGTGCCAGCAGTTTACAGAACTACGAGCAGTACTTC.

Here the CDR3 DNA reads TGTGCCAGCAGCTTAGGAGGACAGTTCGGGGCTGGCTACACCTTC. This encodes CASSLGGQFGAGYTF. This rearrangement joins TRBV7-9 to TRBJ1-2, with D perhaps TRBD1 (6 bases). CDR1 and CDR2 from the germline V gene are SEHNR and FQNEAQ (reference sequence). Trimming pared 1 base from V and 7 bases from J, leaving 16 bases between. This CDR3 spans 15 amino acids.

This clone showed up just a few times. This chain uses TRBV5-1 with TRBJ2-1, with TRBD2 as a possible D gene (5 bases). The CDR3 runs to 12 residues. Trimming removed 3 bases from V and 9 bases from J, with 10 bases in between. Germline-derived CDR1 and CDR2 are SGHRS and YFSETQ. CDR3 in amino acids: CASSYTSGEQFF. The DNA for the CDR3 is TGCGCCAGCAGCTACACTAGTGGTGAGCAGTTCTTC.